The 14 T cell receptor beta chains below come from one sample, sequenced in a study of early T cells in non-severe SARS-CoV-2 infection (dated by TCRdb to about 2021). The method behind the library was 5' RACE. TCRdb records NextSeq 500 as the sequencer. TCRdb passed the public sequencing reads through fastp at Q25 and MiXCR, retaining productive beta sequences. Every entry covers one CDR3 protein and lists the most common genes and DNA from its rows. This sample comprises roughly 90,000 distinct CDR3 sequences, about 14% of them detected only once. The top ten clonotypes cover around 3.3% of the sample. Sequences were obtained from whole blood. These TCRs come from an adult who was a healthcare worker with PCR-confirmed SARS-CoV-2 infection or an uninfected control (not recorded which).

This clonotype was seen more than once but under ten times. The chain couples TRBV7-9 to TRBJ1-1; D ambiguous. The CDR3 is 14 amino acids. With 5 bases removed from V and 2 bases from J, the gap between germline ends came to 12 bases. Per the germline V gene, CDR1 is SEHNR and CDR2 is FQNEAQ (reference sequence). CDR3 sequence (DNA): TGTGCCAGCAGCCCCTCGGGCTTCAACACTGAAGCTTTCTTT. This sequence encodes CASSPSGFNTEAFF.

This chain uses TRBV7-6 with TRBJ1-6; a possible D gene is TRBD1 (6 bases). CDR1 and CDR2 from the germline V gene are SGHVS and FNYEAQ. Trimming removed 0 bases from V and 4 bases from J, with 25 bases in between. The CDR3 sequence is 21 residues long. In DNA form, the CDR3 reads TGTGCCAGCAGCTTAGCCCCGGGGACAACCAACTCACTGGGGTATAATTCACCCCTCCACTTT. This codes for CASSLAPGTTNSLGYNSPLHF.

This chain links TRBV7-3 with TRBJ2-3, with D unresolved. This CDR3 has 14 residues. Germline assignment: CDR1 SGHTA and CDR2 FQGTGA. Trimming left V 2 bases short and J 0 bases short, with 6 bases between. CDR3 sequence: CASSLVGSTDTQYF. DNA for the CDR3: TGTGCCAGCAGCTTAGTGGGGAGCACAGATACGCAGTATTTT.

This clonotype has ten or more counts. This chain joins TRBV18 and TRBJ1-1; D not certain. The CDR3 covers 13 residues. With 8 bases removed from V and 0 bases from J, the gap between germline ends came to 10 bases. Germline CDR1 reads KGHSH; CDR2 reads LQKENI. CDR3 protein: CASSPGLNTEAFF. CDR3 coding DNA: TGTGCCAGCAGCCCAGGACTGAACACTGAAGCTTTCTTT. Based on the CDR3 plus reference TRBV18 and TRBJ1-1, the full variable domain is NAGVMQNPRHLVRRRGQEARLRCSPMKGHSHVYWYRQLPEEGLKFMVYLQKENIIDESGMPKERFSAEFPKEGPSILRIQQVVRGDSAAYFCASSPGLNTEAFFGQGTRLTVV.

This clonotype showed up many times. V gene TRBV20-1 combines with J gene TRBJ1-3; unclear D gene. The CDR3 length is 13 residues. Trimming shortened V by 3 bases and J by 4 bases, and 10 bases separated the two germline ends. In germline, CDR1 is DFQATT, CDR2 SNEGSKA (reference sequence). The CDR3, as DNA: TGCAGTGCTAGGTCGGTGACAGGAAACACCATATATTTT. This gives the protein CSARSVTGNTIYF.

Concerning this clonotype: A much larger clone sits a single nucleotide away, making a read error possible. The chain recombines TRBV7-6 with TRBJ2-7; D possibly corresponds to TRBD2 (6 bases). CDR3 size: 17 residues. Between the trimmed V and J ends, which lost 5 bases and 5 bases, there was a span of 25 bases. Germline V lookup: CDR1 SGHVS, CDR2 FNYEAQ. CDR3 bases: TGTGCCAGCAGCGGGGGGACCAGCGTGTGGAGACTGGACGAGCAGTACTTC. It translates to CASSGGTSVWRLDEQYF.

The gene calls are TRBV11-2 and TRBJ2-6; 8 bases match TRBD2. The V and J ends lost 4 bases and 4 bases, in that order; junction bases with no gene match: 9. Germline V gene lookup returns CDR1 SGHAT and CDR2 FQNNGV. The CDR3 consists of 17 residues. The CDR3: CASSWAAGVTGANVLTF. The CDR3 nucleotides are TGTGCCAGCAGCTGGGCAGCGGGAGTGACCGGGGCCAACGTCCTGACTTTC.

This clonotype has only a few counts. The chain uses TRBV27 and TRBJ2-2, with a weak D call TRBD1 (5 bases). Germline V gene lookup returns CDR1 MNHEY and CDR2 SMNVEV (reference sequence). V was cut by 7 bases and J by 6 bases, with 15 bases left in between. This CDR3 contains 14 residues. The CDR3 DNA reads as TGTGCCAGCAATTATCAGGGTAGAGCCGGGGAGCTGTTTTTT. Its protein is CASNYQGRAGELFF.

The chain employs TRBV3-1 and TRBJ2-7; a possible D gene is TRBD2 (6 bases). CDR1 and CDR2 (germline): LGHDT, YNNKEL (reference sequence). V lost 3 bases, J lost 0 bases, and 12 bases lay in between. The CDR3 runs 15 residues. CDR3 sequence: CASSHGTGSSYEQYF. The CDR3 nucleotides are TGTGCCAGCAGCCATGGGACTGGCAGCTCCTACGAGCAGTACTTC.

The V call is TRBV7-2, the J call TRBJ1-6; D remains unclear. The V and J ends lost 9 bases and 6 bases respectively, with 12 bases between them. Per germline, CDR1 SGHTA and CDR2 FQGNSA. This CDR3 comprises 13 residues. DNA of the CDR3: TGTGCCAGTGGACTGCCAGCTAATTCACCCCTCCACTTT. It specifies CASGLPANSPLHF.

Of note for this clonotype: A much larger clone differs from this one at a single base, so this may be a read error. This chain uses TRBV3-1 with TRBJ1-4; no definite D call. Germline CDR1 and CDR2: LGHDT and YNNKEL (reference sequence). The CDR3 totals 12 residues. Trimming left V 4 bases short and J 9 bases short, with 9 bases between. The CDR3 nucleotides read TGTGCCAGCAGCCGAGGTCTGCAAAAACTGTTTTTT. It yields the protein CASSRGLQKLFF.

The gene calls are TRBV5-1 and TRBJ2-2; D may be TRBD1 (6 bases). The germline V gene has CDR1 SGHRS and CDR2 YFSETQ. V was pared by 0 bases and J by 7 bases, with 10 bases between. The CDR3 extends over 14 amino acids. The CDR3 DNA reads as TGCGCCAGCAGCTTGGGGGACAAGGACGGGGAGCTGTTTTTT. Translating gives CASSLGDKDGELFF.

This clonotype was found a few times. The CDR3 is CASSHSPDTQYF. For the CDR3, the DNA is TGTGCCAGCAGCCACTCACCGGATACGCAGTATTTT. This chain joins TRBV7-2 and TRBJ2-3; no firm D call. The germline CDR1 and CDR2 sequences are SGHTA and FQGNSA. This CDR3 has 12 amino acids. V was shortened by 5 bases and J by 6 bases, with 9 bases between the two germline ends.

This chain connects TRBV2 to TRBJ2-1; 9 nucleotides match TRBD2. The CDR3 runs 15 residues. The trim removed 3 bases at V and 5 bases at J, leaving 5 bases unmatched. Looked up from germline, CDR1 is SNHLY and CDR2 is FYNNEI. Written as DNA, the CDR3 is TGTGCCAGCAGTGATCGGCTAGCGGGAAACAATGAGCAGTTCTTC. This translates into CASSDRLAGNNEQFF.